Below are 30 T cell receptor beta chains sequenced from a single sample in a study of a mutant IDH1 vaccine in newly diagnosed glioma (dated by TCRdb to the early 2020s). The protocol used for the library was the immunoSEQ multiplex PCR assay. This is the immuneACCESS table as TCRdb keeps it, with only in-frame sequences that have V and J called. A part of the clones is gone; compared with another copy, unresolved V genes explain less than half, and the rest is unexplained. The sample table holds around 67,000 clones, of which more than 70% were seen once. The ten largest clones represent about 4.5% of the sample. The time point label corresponds to: baseline, week 1 (first vaccination visit). The sample's treatment or condition label, in plain terms: pre-vaccination baseline after standard-of-care therapy. The sample in question was peripheral blood mononuclear cells (PBMCs), obtained from a glioma patient treated with radiotherapy, temozolomide or both. The receptors shown here come from a woman aged 18-29 years with glioma. Some clones in this sample may be carry-over from other donors' samples.

The V call is TRBV25-1, the J call TRBJ2-7; weak D call: TRBD2 (7 bases). Trimming took off 4 bases at V and 0 bases at J, with 19 bases between the two ends. Germline CDR1 MGHDK, CDR2 SYGVNS. This CDR3 is 17 amino acids long. CDR3 residues: CASSGPPGGKSSYEQYF. As DNA, the CDR3 is TGTGCCAGCAGTGGTCCCCCGGGGGGCAAAAGCTCCTACGAGCAGTACTTC.

This sequence joins TRBV18 and TRBJ1-1; D not certain. V was clipped by 1 base and J by 7 bases, with 16 bases between them. Germline V gene sequence: CDR1 KGHSH, CDR2 LQKENI. This CDR3 comprises 15 residues. Here the CDR3 reads CASSPQAENSREAFF. CDR3 bases: TGTGCCAGCTCACCACAGGCCGAAAACAGCCGTGAAGCTTTCTTT.

The CDR3 here is CASSLPVLRGQYF. In DNA, the CDR3 is TGTGCCAGCAGCTTACCCGTGTTGCGCGGGCAGTACTTC. The V call is TRBV7-2, the J call TRBJ2-7; no firm D call. CDR1 and CDR2 (germline): SGHTA, FQGNSA. The germline V and J ends were trimmed by 2 bases and 9 bases, with 14 bases remaining between them. The CDR3 contains 13 residues.

The chain carries TRBV15 and TRBJ2-1, with 15 bases aligning to TRBD2. The germline gives CDR1 LNHNV, CDR2 YYDKDF (reference sequence). The trim removed 3 bases at V and 6 bases at J, leaving 0 bases unmatched. This CDR3 is built from 15 residues. The CDR3 loop reads CATSRGLAGGNEQFF. The CDR3 nucleotides are TGTGCCACCAGCAGGGGACTAGCGGGAGGCAATGAGCAGTTCTTC.

This sequence joins TRBV19 and TRBJ1-5, with TRBD1 identical over 7 bases. Trimming took 3 bases from V and 11 from J; bases not matched to a gene: 19. The CDR3 covers 17 residues. Germline loops: CDR1 LNHDA, CDR2 SQIVND (reference sequence). In nucleotides, the CDR3 is TGTGCCAGTAGTATTCAAGCGCCAGGGGGGTCGAGGCAAGCCCAGCATTTT. Translation: CASSIQAPGGSRQAQHF.

The chain has TRBV9 and TRBJ2-1; 9 positions agree with TRBD1. V shed 3 bases and J 4 bases; nucleotides not matched to a gene: 17. The CDR3 runs 19 residues. CDR1 and CDR2 (germline): SGDLS, YYNGEE. In DNA, the CDR3 is TGTGCCAGCAGCGAGATCTATCCTTCCGGGACAGGGAGGTACAATGAGCAGTTCTTC. Translation gives CASSEIYPSGTGRYNEQFF. The full variable domain, rest sourced from reference TRBV9 and TRBJ2-1, is DSGVTQTPKHLITATGQRVTLRCSPRSGDLSVYWYQQSLDQGLQFLIQYYNGEERAKGNILERFSAQQFPDLHSELNLSSLELGDSALYFCASSEIYPSGTGRYNEQFFGPGTRLTVL.

The gene calls are TRBV19 and TRBJ1-1; possibly TRBD1 for D (5 bases). In germline, CDR1 is LNHDA, CDR2 SQIVND (reference sequence). The CDR3 consists of 16 residues. V was cut by 7 bases and J by 5 bases, with 23 bases left in between. The CDR3 protein is CASIGARGFRRTEAFF. The CDR3 DNA sequence: TGTGCCAGTATAGGGGCACGCGGGTTTCGAAGGACTGAAGCTTTCTTT.

The chain employs TRBV5-1 and TRBJ2-2; D gene uncertain. V was cut by 4 bases and J by 0 bases, with 13 bases left in between. Germline V gene data show CDR1 as SGHRS and CDR2 as YFSETQ. The CDR3 has 16 amino acids. The CDR3 sequence is CASSLRALANTGELFF. DNA of the CDR3: TGCGCCAGCAGCCTTCGGGCCTTGGCGAACACCGGGGAGCTGTTTTTT.

The rearrangement uses TRBV11-2 and TRBJ1-1; weak D call: TRBD1 (5 bases). CDR1 is SGHAT, CDR2 FQNNGV, per germline. This CDR3 contains 14 residues. The V end lost 4 bases, the J end lost 4 bases, and 13 bases lay between the germline ends. CDR3 in DNA: TGTGCCAGCAGCTGGGGCAGGTACGCCACTGAAGCTTTCTTT. Residues: CASSWGRYATEAFF.

The CDR3: CASLGTTYNEQFF. CDR3 DNA: TGTGCCAGTCTCGGGACAACCTACAATGAGCAGTTCTTC. J is TRBJ2-1 and V is TRBV6-5, with D possibly being TRBD1 (6 bases). Per the germline V gene, CDR1 is MNHEY and CDR2 is SVGAGI. This CDR3 comprises 13 residues. Trimming pared 9 bases from V and 2 bases from J, leaving 11 bases between.

The chain carries TRBV4-1 and TRBJ1-1, with D hard to call. The V gene's germline CDR1 is MGHRA and CDR2 YSYEKL. There are 15 residues in the CDR3. V lost 2 bases, J lost 0 bases, and 10 bases lay in between. The chain's CDR3 is CASSQWVSMNTEAFF. The CDR3 DNA reads as TGCGCCAGCAGCCAATGGGTGTCTATGAACACTGAAGCTTTCTTT.

This clone appeared a few times. The genes are TRBV6-1 and TRBJ1-1; D is perhaps TRBD1 (5 bases). Trimming shortened V by 6 bases and J by 4 bases, and 18 bases separated the two germline ends. Germline V gives CDR1 MNHNS, CDR2 SASEGT. CDR3 size: 15 residues. The CDR3 is CASRMPSGGGTEAFF. The CDR3, as DNA: TGTGCCAGCAGAATGCCTTCGGGCGGGGGCACTGAAGCTTTCTTT.

V gene TRBV7-9 combines with J gene TRBJ1-2; 11 bases match TRBD1. The germline V gene has CDR1 SEHNR and CDR2 FQNEAQ (reference sequence). The ends lost 5 bases at V and 8 bases at J; junction bases unmatched: 4. This CDR3 spans 13 amino acids. Written as DNA, the CDR3 is TGTGCCAGCAGCGCTGGGACAGGGGGAGGCTACACCTTC. Protein sequence: CASSAGTGGGYTF. The full variable domain, rest sourced from reference TRBV7-9 and TRBJ1-2, is DTGVSQNPRHKITKRGQNVTFRCDPISEHNRLYWYRQTLGQGPEFLTYFQNEAQLEKSRLLSDRFSAERPKGSFSTLEIQRTEQGDSAMYLCASSAGTGGGYTFGSGTRLTVV.

J is TRBJ1-5 and V is TRBV19, with a tentative D call TRBD1 (6 bases). V lost 4 bases and J 1 base, leaving 14 bases between the germline ends. From germline, CDR1 is LNHDA and CDR2 SQIVND (reference sequence). The CDR3 extends over 16 amino acids. The CDR3 region has the DNA TGTGCCAGTAGTACGAACCAGGGGATAAGCAATCAGCCCCAGCATTTT. Its translation: CASSTNQGISNQPQHF.

V is TRBV25-1 and J is TRBJ2-7; tentatively, D is TRBD2 (7 bases). CDR1 MGHDK and CDR2 SYGVNS come from the germline V gene. CDR3 length equals 15 residues. The V end lost 1 base, the J end lost 5 bases, and 15 bases lay between the germline ends. CDR3 nucleotide sequence: TGTGCCAGCAGTGAATCCTGGGGGGGCGAAGACGAGCAGTACTTC. This codes for CASSESWGGEDEQYF.

The CDR3 here is CASSLRGSGYTF. The CDR3 nucleotides are TGTGCCAGCAGTTTGCGGGGTTCTGGCTACACCTTC. The V call is TRBV28, the J call TRBJ1-2; D is ambiguous. There are 12 residues in the CDR3. CDR1 is MDHEN, CDR2 SYDVKM, per germline. V was clipped by 3 bases and J by 7 bases, with 9 bases between them.

This clone appeared a few times. The chain joins TRBV27 to TRBJ1-5; 7 nucleotides line up with TRBD1. Looked up from germline, CDR1 is MNHEY and CDR2 is SMNVEV (reference sequence). The CDR3 runs to 16 residues. Trimming removed 2 bases from V and 7 bases from J; junction bases left unmatched: 11. For the CDR3, the DNA is TGTGCCAGCAGTTTAGGGGGCGGGCAGGGGGGACAGCCCCAGCATTTT. This translates into CASSLGGGQGGQPQHF.

The chain is built from TRBV30 and TRBJ2-5, with 12 bases matching TRBD2. CDR1 and CDR2 from the germline V gene are GTSNPN and SVGIG (reference sequence). V lost 3 bases and J lost 5; bases outside the gene matches: 4. CDR3 length: 14 residues. The CDR3 sequence is CAWSSTSGGETQYF. CDR3 DNA: TGTGCCTGGAGCTCTACTAGCGGGGGGGAGACCCAGTACTTC.

This clone was recorded only once. The rearrangement uses TRBV5-4 and TRBJ1-1; perhaps TRBD1 as D (5 bases). The CDR3 runs 15 residues. From germline, CDR1 is SGHNT and CDR2 YYREEE (reference sequence). V was clipped by 0 bases and J by 5 bases, with 14 bases between them. CDR3: CASSLGDRGGTEAFF. CDR3 coding DNA: TGTGCCAGCAGCTTGGGGGATCGCGGGGGGACTGAAGCTTTCTTT.

The chain is built from TRBV30 and TRBJ2-7, with D possibly being TRBD2 (6 bases). The V gene's germline CDR1 is GTSNPN and CDR2 SVGIG (reference sequence). Trimming pared 3 bases from V and 4 bases from J, leaving 10 bases between. This CDR3 has 12 amino acids. The CDR3 loop reads CAWSRGGYEQYF. The CDR3 DNA sequence: TGTGCCTGGAGCCGCGGAGGGTACGAGCAGTACTTC.

CDR3 sequence: CASSLVRGRQNTEAFF. The CDR3 coding sequence is TGTGCCAGCAGCCTAGTTCGGGGCAGGCAGAACACTGAAGCTTTCTTT. This chain links TRBV13 with TRBJ1-1; the D gene is possibly TRBD1 (5 bases). CDR1 PRHDT and CDR2 FYEKMQ come from the germline V gene (reference sequence). V was cut by 5 bases and J by 1 base, with 17 bases left in between. CDR3 length equals 16 residues.

The chain recombines TRBV19 with TRBJ2-2; D might be TRBD1 or TRBD2, each matching 5 bases. V lost 6 bases and J 6 bases, leaving 23 bases between the germline ends. The V gene's germline CDR1 is LNHDA and CDR2 SQIVND (reference sequence). The CDR3 runs to 17 residues. The CDR3 is CASSIPSGRRVSGELFF. The CDR3 coding sequence is TGTGCCAGTAGCATCCCCTCGGGACGGCGAGTCTCCGGGGAGCTGTTTTTT.

This chain links TRBV10-2 with TRBJ1-6; no firm D call. V lost 0 bases and J 2 bases, leaving 2 bases between the germline ends. Germline-derived CDR1 and CDR2 are WSHSY and SAAADI. CDR3 length equals 14 residues. The CDR3 nucleotides are TGCGCCAGCAGTGAGTCACCCTATAATTCACCCCTCCACTTT. It translates to CASSESPYNSPLHF.

This clone qualifies as medium-sized. J is TRBJ2-2 and V is TRBV10-1, with 7 bases aligning to TRBD2. The V segment lost 3 bases and the J segment 2 bases; nucleotides outside the gene matches: 12. CDR1 is WNHNN and CDR2 is SYGVQD in the germline V gene (reference sequence). The CDR3 runs to 18 residues. The CDR3 region is CASSDLLLASGNTGELFF. The CDR3 DNA follows: TGCGCCAGCAGTGACCTTCTATTGGCTAGCGGAAACACCGGGGAGCTGTTTTTT.

This chain uses TRBV7-8 with TRBJ2-7, with D possibly being TRBD2 (6 bases). Germline CDR1 is SGHVS and CDR2 is FQNEAQ. The CDR3 contains 16 residues. V lost 0 bases and J lost 0, with 12 bases in between. In DNA form, the CDR3 reads TGTGCCAGCAGCTTAGCTGGAGCGGGCTTCTCCTACGAGCAGTACTTC. Its protein product is CASSLAGAGFSYEQYF.

The gene calls are TRBV9 and TRBJ2-1; 9 nucleotides align to TRBD1. In germline, CDR1 is SGDLS, CDR2 YYNGEE. After removal of 0 bases from V and 2 bases from J, the junction contained 9 bases not matched to a gene. The CDR3 totals 18 residues. The CDR3 loop is CASSVAFHGTGTYNEQFF. CDR3 DNA sequence: TGTGCCAGCAGCGTAGCCTTCCACGGGACAGGGACCTACAATGAGCAGTTCTTC.

Only a few counts were recorded for this clone. The chain recombines TRBV6-5 with TRBJ1-5; no reliable D call. The germline V gene has CDR1 MNHEY and CDR2 SVGAGI. The CDR3 has 13 residues. Trimming removed 6 bases at V and 6 bases at J, with 12 bases between. CDR3 region: CASSRRVSQPQHF. CDR3 nucleotide sequence: TGTGCCAGCAGCCGACGTGTGTCTCAGCCCCAGCATTTT.

The J gene is TRBJ2-3, the V gene TRBV11-2; 9 nucleotides agree with TRBD2. Germline V gene lookup returns CDR1 SGHAT and CDR2 FQNNGV. The CDR3 has 15 residues. J lost 1 base, V lost 6 bases, and 5 bases had no gene match. CDR3 bases: TGTGCCAGCAGTTTTAGCGGGAGTGGCACAGATACGCAGTATTTT. As protein: CASSFSGSGTDTQYF.

The chain employs TRBV7-9 and TRBJ1-1; D gene uncertain. Trimming took 4 bases from V and 2 from J, leaving 11 bases between them. The CDR3 totals 14 residues. The germline gives CDR1 SEHNR, CDR2 FQNEAQ (reference sequence). The CDR3 DNA sequence: TGTGCCAGCAGCTGGCGGACGGGAAACACTGAAGCTTTCTTT. Translated: CASSWRTGNTEAFF. Combining the CDR3 with reference TRBV7-9 and TRBJ1-1 gives the whole variable domain DTGVSQNPRHKITKRGQNVTFRCDPISEHNRLYWYRQTLGQGPEFLTYFQNEAQLEKSRLLSDRFSAERPKGSFSTLEIQRTEQGDSAMYLCASSWRTGNTEAFFGQGTRLTVV.

This CDR3 is CASTTPQMNTGELFF. In DNA form, the CDR3 reads TGTGCCAGCACCACCCCCCAGATGAACACCGGGGAGCTGTTTTTT. The chain is built from TRBV5-6 and TRBJ2-2; D gene ambiguous. V was shortened by 6 bases and J by 1 base, with 13 bases between the two germline ends. Germline V gene data show CDR1 as SGHDT and CDR2 as YYEEEE. The CDR3 totals 15 residues.